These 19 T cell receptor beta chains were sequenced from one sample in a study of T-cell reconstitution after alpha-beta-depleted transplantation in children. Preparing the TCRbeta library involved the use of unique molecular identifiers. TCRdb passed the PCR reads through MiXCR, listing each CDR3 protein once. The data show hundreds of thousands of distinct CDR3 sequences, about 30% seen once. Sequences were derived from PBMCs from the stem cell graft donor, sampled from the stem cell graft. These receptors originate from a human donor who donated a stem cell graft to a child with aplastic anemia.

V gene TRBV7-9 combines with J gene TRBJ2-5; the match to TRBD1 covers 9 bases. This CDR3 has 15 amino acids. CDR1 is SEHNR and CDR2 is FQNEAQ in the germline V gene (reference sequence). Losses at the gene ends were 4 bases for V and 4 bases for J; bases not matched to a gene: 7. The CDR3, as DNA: TGTGCCAGCAGCTCACAACAGGGGGCAGGAGAGACCCAGTACTTC. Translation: CASSSQQGAGETQYF.

The CDR3 DNA follows: TGTGCCAGCAGTTACGGAGGGGCCGGGGAGCTGTTTTTT. This sequence encodes CASSYGGAGELFF. The chain uses TRBV6-5 and TRBJ2-2; maybe TRBD2 (6 bases). Germline-derived CDR1 and CDR2 are MNHEY and SVGAGI. V gave up 2 bases and J gave up 6 bases, with 7 bases separating them. This CDR3 is 13 amino acids long.

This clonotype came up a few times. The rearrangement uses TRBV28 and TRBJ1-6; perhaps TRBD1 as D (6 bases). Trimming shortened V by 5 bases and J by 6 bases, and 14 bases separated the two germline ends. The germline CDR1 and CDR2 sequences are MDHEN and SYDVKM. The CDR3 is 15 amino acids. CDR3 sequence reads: CASSPPDRANSPLHF. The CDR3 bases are TGTGCCAGCAGTCCGCCGGACAGAGCTAATTCACCCCTCCACTTT. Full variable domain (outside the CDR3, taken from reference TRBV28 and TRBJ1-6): DVKVTQSSRYLVKRTGEKVFLECVQDMDHENMFWYRQDPGLGLRLIYFSYDVKMKEKGDIPEGYSVSREKKERFSLILESASTNQTSMYLCASSPPDRANSPLHFGNGTRLTVT.

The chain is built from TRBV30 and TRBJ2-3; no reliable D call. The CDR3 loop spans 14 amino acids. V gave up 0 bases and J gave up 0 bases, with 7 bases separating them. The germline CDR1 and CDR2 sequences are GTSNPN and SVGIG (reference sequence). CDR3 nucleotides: TGTGCCTGGAGTGTAACTTCGAGCACAGATACGCAGTATTTT. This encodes CAWSVTSSTDTQYF.

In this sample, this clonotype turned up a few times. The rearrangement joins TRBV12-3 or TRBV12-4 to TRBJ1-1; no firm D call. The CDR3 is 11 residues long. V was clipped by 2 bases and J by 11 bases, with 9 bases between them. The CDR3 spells CASSLWVAAFF. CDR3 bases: TGTGCCAGCAGTTTATGGGTGGCCGCTTTCTTT.

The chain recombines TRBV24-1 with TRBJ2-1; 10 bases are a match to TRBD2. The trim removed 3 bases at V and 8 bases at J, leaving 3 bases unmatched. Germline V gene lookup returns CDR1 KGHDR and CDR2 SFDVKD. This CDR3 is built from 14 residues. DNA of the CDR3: TGTGCCACCAGTGATCCTAGCGGGAGCCATGAGCAGTTCTTC. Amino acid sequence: CATSDPSGSHEQFF.

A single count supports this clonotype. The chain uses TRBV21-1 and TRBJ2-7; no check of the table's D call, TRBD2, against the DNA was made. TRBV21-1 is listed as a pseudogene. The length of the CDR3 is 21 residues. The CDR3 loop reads CASSERGLGGLAVQSSYEQYF. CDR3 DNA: TGTGCCAGCAGCGAAAGGGGGCTCGGGGGACTAGCGGTTCAAAGCTCCTACGAGCAGTACTTC.

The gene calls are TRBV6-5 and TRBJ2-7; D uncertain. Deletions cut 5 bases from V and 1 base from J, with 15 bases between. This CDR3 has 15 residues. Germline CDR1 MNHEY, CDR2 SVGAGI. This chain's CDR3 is CASSPRHITSYEQYF. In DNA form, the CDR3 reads TGTGCCAGCAGTCCCCGACACATCACATCCTACGAGCAGTACTTC.

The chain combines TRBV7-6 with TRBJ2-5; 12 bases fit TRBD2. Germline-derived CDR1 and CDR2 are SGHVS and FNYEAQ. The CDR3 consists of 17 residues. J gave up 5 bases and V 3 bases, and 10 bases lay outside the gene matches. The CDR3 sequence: CASSLLAGGPRPETQYF. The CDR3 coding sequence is TGTGCCAGCAGCTTGCTAGCGGGAGGGCCTAGGCCGGAGACCCAGTACTTC.

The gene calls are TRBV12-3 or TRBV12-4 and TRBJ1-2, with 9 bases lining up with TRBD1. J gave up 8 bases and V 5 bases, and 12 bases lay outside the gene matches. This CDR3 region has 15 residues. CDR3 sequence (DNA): TGTGCCAGCAGTGAGACAGGGGGGGTGGGTAGGGGCTACACCTTC. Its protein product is CASSETGGVGRGYTF.

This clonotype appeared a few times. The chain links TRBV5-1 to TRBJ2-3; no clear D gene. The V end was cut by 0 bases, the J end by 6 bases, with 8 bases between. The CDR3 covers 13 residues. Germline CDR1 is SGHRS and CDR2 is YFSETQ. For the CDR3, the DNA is TGCGCCAGCAGCTTGGGACCCTTGGATACGCAGTATTTT. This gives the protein CASSLGPLDTQYF.

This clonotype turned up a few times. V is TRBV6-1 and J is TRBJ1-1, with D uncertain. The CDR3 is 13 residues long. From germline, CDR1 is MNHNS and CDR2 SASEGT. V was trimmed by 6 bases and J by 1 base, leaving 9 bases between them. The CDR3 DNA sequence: TGTGCCAGCAGACGGTTCACGAACACTGAAGCTTTCTTT. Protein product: CASRRFTNTEAFF.

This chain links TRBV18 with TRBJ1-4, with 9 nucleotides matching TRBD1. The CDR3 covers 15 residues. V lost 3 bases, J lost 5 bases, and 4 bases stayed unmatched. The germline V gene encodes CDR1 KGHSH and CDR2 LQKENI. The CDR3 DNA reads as TGTGCCAGCTCACCGGCGGACAGGGGAAATGAAAAACTGTTTTTT. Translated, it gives CASSPADRGNEKLFF.

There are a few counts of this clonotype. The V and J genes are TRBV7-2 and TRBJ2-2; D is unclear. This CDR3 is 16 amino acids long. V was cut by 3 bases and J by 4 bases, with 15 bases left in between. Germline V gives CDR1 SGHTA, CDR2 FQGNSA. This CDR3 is CASSFTGPRPTGELFF. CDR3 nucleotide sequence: TGTGCCAGCAGCTTCACCGGGCCGCGCCCCACCGGGGAGCTGTTTTTT.

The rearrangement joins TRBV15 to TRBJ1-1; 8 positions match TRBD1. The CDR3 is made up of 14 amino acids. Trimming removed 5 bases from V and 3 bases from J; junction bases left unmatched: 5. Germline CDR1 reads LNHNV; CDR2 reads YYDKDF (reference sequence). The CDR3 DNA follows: TGTGCCACCAGCGCCAGGGGGCAGGACACTGAAGCTTTCTTT. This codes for CATSARGQDTEAFF. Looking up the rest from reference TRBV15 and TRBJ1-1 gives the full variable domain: DAMVIQNPRYQVTQFGKPVTLSCSQTLNHNVMYWYQQKSSQAPKLLFHYYDKDFNNEADTPDNFQSRRPNTSFCFLDIRSPGLGDTAMYLCATSARGQDTEAFFGQGTRLTVV.

CDR3 region: CASRTGFQETQYF. DNA of the CDR3: TGTGCCAGCAGAACAGGGTTCCAAGAGACCCAGTACTTC. V is TRBV7-2 and J is TRBJ2-5; D perhaps matches TRBD1 (6 bases). This CDR3 spans 13 amino acids. V dropped 6 bases and J dropped 1 base, with 9 bases sitting between them. Germline V CDR1 and CDR2: SGHTA, FQGNSA.

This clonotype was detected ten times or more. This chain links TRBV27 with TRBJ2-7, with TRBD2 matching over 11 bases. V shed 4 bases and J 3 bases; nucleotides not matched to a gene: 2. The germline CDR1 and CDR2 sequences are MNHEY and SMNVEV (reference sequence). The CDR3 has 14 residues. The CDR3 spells CASSSGTSGYEQYF. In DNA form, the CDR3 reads TGTGCCAGCAGTTCCGGGACTAGCGGCTACGAGCAGTACTTC.

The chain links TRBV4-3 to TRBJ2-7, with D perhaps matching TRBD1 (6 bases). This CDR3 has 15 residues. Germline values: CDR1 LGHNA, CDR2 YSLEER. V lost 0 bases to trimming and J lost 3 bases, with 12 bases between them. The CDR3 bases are TGCGCCAGCAGCCAAGAAGTAGGCAGGGGCTACGAGCAGTACGTC. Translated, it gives CASSQEVGRGYEQYV.

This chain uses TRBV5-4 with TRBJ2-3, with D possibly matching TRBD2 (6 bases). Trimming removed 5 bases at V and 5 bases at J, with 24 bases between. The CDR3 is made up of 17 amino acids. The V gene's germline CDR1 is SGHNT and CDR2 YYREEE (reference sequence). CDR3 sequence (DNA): TGTGCCAGCAGATTCATCGGGGGTGGCAGATCGAAAGATACGCAGTATTTT. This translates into CASRFIGGGRSKDTQYF.